The clone carrying this T cell receptor (beta chain) was found many times. MiXCR was run by TCRdb on the 5' RACE reads, yielding one entry per CDR3 protein. The sample lists under 150,000 distinct CDR3 sequences, about 7.7% occurring once. This CDR3 has 13 amino acids. Germline V gene lookup returns CDR1 SEHNR and CDR2 FQNEAQ (reference sequence). Trimming removed 7 bases from V and 3 bases from J; junction bases left unmatched: 4. These data are taken from a study of T cells after yellow fever vaccination. This TCR derives from a man aged 25-45 years who received the YFV17D yellow fever vaccine. Sample: CD4+ T cells sorted from PBMCs, taken 5 days after the yellow fever booster vaccination. This chain connects TRBV7-9 to TRBJ1-1; TRBD1 matches at 8 bases. The CDR3 DNA reads as TGTGCCAGCATCAGGACAGGGTACACTGAAGCTTTCTTT. Protein product: CASIRTGYTEAFF.